This T cell receptor (beta chain) emerged from a study of CD8 T cells in ankylosing spondylitis. Scientists made TCR beta libraries using quantitative 5'-RACE with molecular barcodes. TCRdb analysed the 5' RACE reads with MiXCR anew, one entry per CDR3 protein. The sample shows around 210,000 distinct CDR3 sequences, 7% to 10% of them seen only once. At least ten counts were recorded for this clonotype. The antigen remains unidentified. Study findings and constraints: Enrichment of disease-linked clones was reportedly significant in matched ankylosing spondylitis synovial fluid. There were earlier reports of some motif variants in reactive arthritis synovial fluid and blood. In ankylosing spondylitis blood, a motif of roughly 8 highly homologous TCR beta variants appeared characteristic.

Material: blood, either unsorted or a sorted T cell fraction (not recorded which). The clonotype was recovered from a female donor with ankylosing spondylitis or in good health (not recorded which).

The CDR3 DNA follows: TGCAGGCCTACAGATACGCAGTATTTT. Translating gives CRPTDTQYF. The J gene is TRBJ2-3, the V gene TRBV20-1; D is undetermined. The CDR3 contains 9 residues. Germline lookup yields CDR1 DFQATT and CDR2 SNEGSKA (reference sequence).